One and the same sample provided the 3 T cell receptor beta chains below, sequenced in a study of CD8+ T cells in alopecia areata. Markers used for sorting pooled cutaneous lymph node cells were CD4, CD8alpha, NKG2D, NKG2ACE and others. Following extraction, RNA underwent reverse transcription to cDNA, which served as the sequencing template. The table came from immunoSEQ multiplex PCR; TCRdb's copy has only in-frame clones and leaves some out. The specimen has 290,000 or so clones, none found just once. Sequenced: CD4+ T cells sorted from a lymph node. The receptors were sampled from a C3H/HeJ mouse with alopecia areata. These mice share the MHC haplotype H2-k.

This clone occurred a few times. Genes and germline are mouse. Read sequence stops 4 residues before the CDR3 end, and the germline J gene provides the missing end. Other nucleotide sequences in the sample specify the same CDR3. The genes are TRBV13-3 and TRBJ2-1; TRBD2 matches 12 bases. CDR3 size: 13 residues. Per the germline V gene, CDR1 is NNHDY and CDR2 is SYVADS. CDR3 DNA (partial): TGTGCCAGCAGGGGACTGGGGGGAACT. Its translation: CASRGLGGT. The whole CDR3 sequence reads CASRGLGGTEQFF.

This clone was counted only a few times. These gene names are mouse names. The CDR3 goes on 4 residues after the read ends, and that part is filled in from the germline J gene. This chain connects TRBV13-2 to TRBJ2-1; 12 nucleotides align to TRBD2. Trimming took 3 bases from V and 1 from J; bases not matched to a gene: 5. Germline V gene lookup returns CDR1 NNHNN and CDR2 SYGAGS (reference sequence). This CDR3 spans 17 amino acids. The DNA read from the CDR3 is TGTGCCAGCGGTGGGGGACTGGGGGGCCCGAACTATGCT. Translation: CASGGGLGGPNYA. The whole CDR3 reads CASGGGLGGPNYAEQFF.

There are a few counts of this clone. The listed genes are named as in mouse. The read ends 4 residues before the CDR3 terminus; that terminus is restored from the germline J gene. This chain links TRBV13-1 with TRBJ2-5; tentatively, D is TRBD2 (6 bases). The CDR3 is made up of 15 amino acids. Deletions cut 4 bases from V and 0 bases from J, with 12 bases between. Germline V gene data show CDR1 as NSHNY and CDR2 as SYGAGN. The CDR3 bases that were read are TGTGCCAGCAGTCCCGGGGGGATTAACCAAGAC. It encodes CASSPGGINQD. The entire CDR3 sequence reads CASSPGGINQDTQYF.